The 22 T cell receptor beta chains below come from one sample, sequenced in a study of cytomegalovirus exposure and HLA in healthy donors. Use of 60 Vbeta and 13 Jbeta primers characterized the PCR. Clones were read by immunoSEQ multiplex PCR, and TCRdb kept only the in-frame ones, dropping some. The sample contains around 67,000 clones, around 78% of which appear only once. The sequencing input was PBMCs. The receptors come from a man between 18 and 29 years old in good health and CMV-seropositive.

The DNA of the CDR3 is TGTGCCAGCAGCCCCATTCAGAAGGAGAACTATGGCTACACCTTC. Its protein is CASSPIQKENYGYTF. The chain joins TRBV11-2 to TRBJ1-2; D uncertain. The CDR3 has 15 residues. Germline lookup yields CDR1 SGHAT and CDR2 FQNNGV. V was clipped by 5 bases and J by 2 bases, with 15 bases between them.

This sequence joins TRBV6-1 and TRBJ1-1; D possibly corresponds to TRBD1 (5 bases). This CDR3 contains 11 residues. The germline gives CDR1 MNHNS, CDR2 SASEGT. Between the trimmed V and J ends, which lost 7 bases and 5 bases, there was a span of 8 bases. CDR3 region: CASTRQTEAFF. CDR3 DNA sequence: TGTGCCAGCACCAGACAGACTGAAGCTTTCTTT.

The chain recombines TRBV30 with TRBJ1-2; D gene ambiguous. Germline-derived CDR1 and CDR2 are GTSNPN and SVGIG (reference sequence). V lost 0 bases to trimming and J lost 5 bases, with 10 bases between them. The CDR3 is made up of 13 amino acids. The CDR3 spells CAWSVRSDYGYTF. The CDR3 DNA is TGTGCCTGGAGTGTACGTTCAGATTATGGCTACACCTTC.

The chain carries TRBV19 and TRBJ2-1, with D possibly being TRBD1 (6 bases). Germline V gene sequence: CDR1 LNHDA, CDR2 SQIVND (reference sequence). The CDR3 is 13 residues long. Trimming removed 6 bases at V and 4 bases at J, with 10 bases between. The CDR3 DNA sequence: TGTGCCAGTAGCCGGGACACTTACAATGAGCAGTTCTTC. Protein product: CASSRDTYNEQFF. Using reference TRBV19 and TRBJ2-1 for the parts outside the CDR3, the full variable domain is DGGITQSPKYLFRKEGQNVTLSCEQNLNHDAMYWYRQDPGQGLRLIYYSQIVNDFQKGDIAEGYSVSREKKESFPLTVTSAQKNPTAFYLCASSRDTYNEQFFGPGTRLTVL.

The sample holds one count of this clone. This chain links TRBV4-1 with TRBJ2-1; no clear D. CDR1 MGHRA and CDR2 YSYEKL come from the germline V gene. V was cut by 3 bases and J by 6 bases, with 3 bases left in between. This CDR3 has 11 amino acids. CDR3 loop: CASSHSNEQFF. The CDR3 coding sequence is TGCGCCAGCAGCCACTCCAATGAGCAGTTCTTC.

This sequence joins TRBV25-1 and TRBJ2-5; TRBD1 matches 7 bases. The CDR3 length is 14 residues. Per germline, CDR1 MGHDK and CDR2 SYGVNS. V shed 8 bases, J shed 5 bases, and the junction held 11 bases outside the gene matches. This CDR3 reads CASSRPTGQETQYF. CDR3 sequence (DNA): TGTGCCAGCTCCCGTCCGACAGGGCAGGAGACCCAGTACTTC.

Written as DNA, the CDR3 is TGTGCCAGCAGCCCTGACAGGGGGAGAGATACGCAGTATTTT. It is translated as CASSPDRGRDTQYF. The genes are TRBV7-2 and TRBJ2-3, with 9 bases identical to TRBD1. CDR1 is SGHTA and CDR2 is FQGNSA in the germline V gene. Losses at the gene ends were 5 bases for V and 5 bases for J; bases not matched to a gene: 5. This CDR3 is built from 14 residues.

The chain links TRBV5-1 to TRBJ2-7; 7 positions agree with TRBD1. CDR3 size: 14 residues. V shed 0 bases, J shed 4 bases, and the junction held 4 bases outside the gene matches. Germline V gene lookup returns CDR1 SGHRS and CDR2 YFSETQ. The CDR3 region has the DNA TGCGCCAGCAGCTTGGAGCCAGGGGGTTACGAGCAGTACTTC. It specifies CASSLEPGGYEQYF.

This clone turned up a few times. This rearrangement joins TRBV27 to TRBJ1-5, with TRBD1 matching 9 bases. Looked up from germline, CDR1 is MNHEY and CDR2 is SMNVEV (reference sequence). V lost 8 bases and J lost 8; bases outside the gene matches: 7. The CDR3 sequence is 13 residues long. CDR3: CASGNRGREPQHF. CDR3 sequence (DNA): TGTGCCAGCGGCAACAGGGGGCGTGAGCCCCAGCATTTT.

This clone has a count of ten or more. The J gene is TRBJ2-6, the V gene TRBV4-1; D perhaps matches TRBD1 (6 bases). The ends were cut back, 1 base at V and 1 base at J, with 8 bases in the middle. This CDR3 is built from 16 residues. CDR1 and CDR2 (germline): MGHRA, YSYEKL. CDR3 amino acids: CASSQAQGSGANVLTF. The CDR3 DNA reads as TGCGCCAGCAGCCAAGCTCAGGGGTCTGGGGCCAACGTCCTGACTTTC.

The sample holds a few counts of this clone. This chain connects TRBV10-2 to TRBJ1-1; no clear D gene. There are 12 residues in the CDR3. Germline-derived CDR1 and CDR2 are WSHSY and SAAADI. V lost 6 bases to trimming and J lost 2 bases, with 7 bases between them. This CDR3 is CASRAPNTEAFF. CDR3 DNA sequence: TGCGCCAGCAGAGCCCCTAACACTGAAGCTTTCTTT.

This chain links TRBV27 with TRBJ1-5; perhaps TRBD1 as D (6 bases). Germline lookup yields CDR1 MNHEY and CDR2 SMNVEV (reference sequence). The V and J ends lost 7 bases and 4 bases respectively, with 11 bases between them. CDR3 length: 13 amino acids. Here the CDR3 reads CASKSGANQPQHF. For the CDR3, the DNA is TGTGCCAGCAAGTCAGGGGCTAATCAGCCCCAGCATTTT.

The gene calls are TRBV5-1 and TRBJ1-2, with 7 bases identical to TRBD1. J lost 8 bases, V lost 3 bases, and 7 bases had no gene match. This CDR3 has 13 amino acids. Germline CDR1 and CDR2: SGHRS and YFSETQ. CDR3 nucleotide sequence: TGCGCCAGCAGCTCATACAGGGGCGGAGGCTACACCTTC. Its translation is CASSSYRGGGYTF.

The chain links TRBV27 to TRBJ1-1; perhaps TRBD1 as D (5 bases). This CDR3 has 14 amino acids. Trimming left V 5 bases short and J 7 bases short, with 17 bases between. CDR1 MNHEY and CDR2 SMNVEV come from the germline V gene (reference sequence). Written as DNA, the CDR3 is TGTGCCAGCAGTAAACACGGCGGGGGTCATGAAGCTTTCTTT. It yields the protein CASSKHGGGHEAFF.

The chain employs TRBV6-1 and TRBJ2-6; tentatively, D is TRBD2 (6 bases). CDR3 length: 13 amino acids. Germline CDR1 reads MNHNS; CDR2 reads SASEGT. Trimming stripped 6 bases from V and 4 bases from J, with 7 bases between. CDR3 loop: CASREGGANVLTF. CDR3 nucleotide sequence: TGTGCCAGCAGGGAGGGGGGGGCCAACGTCCTGACTTTC.

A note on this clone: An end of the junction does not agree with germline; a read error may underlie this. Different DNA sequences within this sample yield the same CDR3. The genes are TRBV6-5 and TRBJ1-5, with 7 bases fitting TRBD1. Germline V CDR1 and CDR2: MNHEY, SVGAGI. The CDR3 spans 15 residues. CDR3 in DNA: TGTGCCAGCAGCTACTCCGGACAGGATAATCAGCCCCAGCATTTT. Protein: CASSYSGQDNQPQHF.

CDR3 sequence reads: CAWSPPSNQNIQYF. For the CDR3, the DNA is TGTGCCTGGAGTCCCCCTAGTAACCAAAACATTCAGTACTTC. The rearrangement joins TRBV30 to TRBJ2-4; D is unclear. The germline V gene has CDR1 GTSNPN and CDR2 SVGIG (reference sequence). V lost 2 bases, J lost 5 bases, and 13 bases lay in between. The CDR3 has 14 amino acids.

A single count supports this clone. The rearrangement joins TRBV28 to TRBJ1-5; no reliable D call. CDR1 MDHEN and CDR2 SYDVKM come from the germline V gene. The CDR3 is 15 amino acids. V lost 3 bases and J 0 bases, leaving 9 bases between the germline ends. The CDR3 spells CASSLRQYSNQPQHF. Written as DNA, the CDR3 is TGTGCCAGCAGTTTGAGGCAGTATAGCAATCAGCCCCAGCATTTT.

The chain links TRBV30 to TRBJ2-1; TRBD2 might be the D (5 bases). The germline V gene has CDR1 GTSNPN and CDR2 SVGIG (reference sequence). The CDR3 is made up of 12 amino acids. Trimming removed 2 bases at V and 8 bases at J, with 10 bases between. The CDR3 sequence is CAWSSSRDEQFF. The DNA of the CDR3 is TGTGCCTGGAGTTCTAGCCGGGATGAGCAGTTCTTC.

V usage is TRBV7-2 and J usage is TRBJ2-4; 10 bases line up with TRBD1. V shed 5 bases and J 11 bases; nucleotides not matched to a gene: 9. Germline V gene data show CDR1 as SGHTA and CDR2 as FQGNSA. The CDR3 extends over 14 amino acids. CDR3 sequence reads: CASSLPRDRGLQYF. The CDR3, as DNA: TGTGCCAGCAGCCTACCACGGGACAGGGGTCTTCAGTACTTC.

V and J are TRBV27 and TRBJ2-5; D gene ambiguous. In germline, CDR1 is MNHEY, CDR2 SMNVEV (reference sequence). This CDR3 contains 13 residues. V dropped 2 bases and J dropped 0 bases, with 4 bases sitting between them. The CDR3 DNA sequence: TGTGCCAGCAGTTTAGGGCACCAAGAGACCCAGTACTTC. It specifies CASSLGHQETQYF.

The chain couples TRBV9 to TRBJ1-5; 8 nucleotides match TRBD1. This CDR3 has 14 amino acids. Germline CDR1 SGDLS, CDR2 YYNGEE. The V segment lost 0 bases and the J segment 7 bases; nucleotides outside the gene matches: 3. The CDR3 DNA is TGTGCCAGCAGCGTAGGACAGGGGAGACAGCCCCAGCATTTT. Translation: CASSVGQGRQPQHF.